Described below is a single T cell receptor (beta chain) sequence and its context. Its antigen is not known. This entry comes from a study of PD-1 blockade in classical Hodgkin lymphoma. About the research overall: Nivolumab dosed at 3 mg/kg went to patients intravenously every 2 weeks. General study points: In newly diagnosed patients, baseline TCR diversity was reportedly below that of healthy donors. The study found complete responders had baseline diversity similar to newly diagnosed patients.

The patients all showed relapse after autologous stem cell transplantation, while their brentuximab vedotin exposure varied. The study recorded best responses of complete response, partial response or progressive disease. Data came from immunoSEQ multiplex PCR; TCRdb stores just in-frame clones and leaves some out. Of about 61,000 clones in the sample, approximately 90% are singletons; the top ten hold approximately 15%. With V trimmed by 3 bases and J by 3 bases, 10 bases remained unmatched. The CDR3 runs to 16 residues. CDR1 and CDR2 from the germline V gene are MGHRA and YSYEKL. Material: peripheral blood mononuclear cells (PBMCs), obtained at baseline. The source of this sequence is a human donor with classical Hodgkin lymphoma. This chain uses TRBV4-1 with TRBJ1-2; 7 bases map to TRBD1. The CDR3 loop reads CASSQTDRDTYYGYTF. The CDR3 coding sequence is TGCGCCAGCAGCCAGACCGACAGGGACACCTACTATGGCTACACCTTC.